The 20 T cell receptor beta chains reported below all come from one sample, sequenced in a study of long-term antiretroviral therapy in people with HIV. Researchers ran immunoSEQ v3.0 at survey level. Method: immunoSEQ multiplex PCR; TCRdb's copy keeps in-frame clones and lacks some. The sample shows roughly 17,000 clones, 85% to 95% of them seen only once. The source material was unsorted PBMCs, sampled less than 11 years after starting antiretroviral therapy. These receptors were taken from a man aged 30 to 45 with HIV.

The chain joins TRBV5-6 to TRBJ2-5; D might be TRBD1 (6 bases). Germline V gene data show CDR1 as SGHDT and CDR2 as YYEEEE. This CDR3 is 17 amino acids long. The V end was cut by 5 bases, the J end by 5 bases, with 25 bases between. CDR3 region: CASSSGVAKNARETQYF. The CDR3 nucleotides are TGTGCCAGCAGTTCAGGGGTCGCGAAAAACGCCAGGGAGACCCAGTACTTC.

This rearrangement joins TRBV7-9 to TRBJ2-7, with 8 bases fitting TRBD2. With V trimmed by 5 bases and J by 3 bases, 15 bases remained unmatched. CDR3 length: 17 residues. CDR1 is SEHNR and CDR2 is FQNEAQ in the germline V gene (reference sequence). The CDR3 is CASSNSRKSGGGYEQYV. The CDR3 region has the DNA TGTGCCAGCAGCAACTCACGGAAAAGCGGGGGCGGCTACGAGCAGTACGTC.

The chain has TRBV28 and TRBJ1-2; 10 nucleotides line up with TRBD1. V trimming: 5 bases; J trimming: 4 bases; junction bases outside the gene matches: 19. The CDR3 extends over 19 amino acids. Germline V gives CDR1 MDHEN, CDR2 SYDVKM. The CDR3 protein is CASSRPGLGQGEVAYGYTF. The CDR3 DNA reads as TGTGCCAGCAGTCGGCCGGGTCTAGGACAGGGGGAGGTGGCCTATGGCTACACCTTC.

The chain is built from TRBV4-1 and TRBJ1-4; D is perhaps TRBD1 (5 bases). V was pared by 0 bases and J by 8 bases, with 13 bases between. The CDR3 has 15 residues. Germline CDR1 is MGHRA and CDR2 is YSYEKL. In DNA form, the CDR3 reads TGCGCCAGCAGCCAAGAAATGATGGCAGGGGAAAAACTGTTTTTT. It specifies CASSQEMMAGEKLFF.

This clone came up a few times. The rearrangement joins TRBV4-1 to TRBJ1-1; TRBD1 might be the D (5 bases). Germline values: CDR1 MGHRA, CDR2 YSYEKL. CDR3 length: 15 residues. V shed 1 base and J shed 3 bases, with 12 bases lying between them. CDR3 sequence (DNA): TGCGCCAGCAGCCAAGGACAGTTTCTAGACACTGAAGCTTTCTTT. Its protein is CASSQGQFLDTEAFF.

The rearrangement uses TRBV6-4 and TRBJ2-1; perhaps TRBD2 as D (6 bases). Germline V gives CDR1 MRHNA, CDR2 SNTAGT. V dropped 6 bases and J dropped 1 base, with 16 bases sitting between them. This CDR3 spans 16 amino acids. The CDR3 loop reads CASSEGGIGSYNEQFF. In nucleotides, the CDR3 is TGTGCCAGCAGCGAGGGAGGTATCGGGTCCTACAATGAGCAGTTCTTC.

J is TRBJ2-6 and V is TRBV28, with 7 nucleotides matching TRBD2. Germline trimming cut 3 bases from V and 0 bases from J; bases unmatched to any gene: 2. This CDR3 has 16 amino acids. Germline V gene lookup returns CDR1 MDHEN and CDR2 SYDVKM. The CDR3 here is CASSLGGVSGANVLTF. CDR3 coding DNA: TGTGCCAGCAGTTTGGGGGGGGTCTCTGGGGCCAACGTCCTGACTTTC.

The genes are TRBV11-2 and TRBJ2-7; D is possibly TRBD2 (6 bases). This CDR3 region has 14 residues. Germline V gives CDR1 SGHAT, CDR2 FQNNGV. Trimming took off 3 bases at V and 4 bases at J, with 13 bases between the two ends. The CDR3 is CASSFLSGVYEQYF. The CDR3 nucleotides are TGTGCCAGCAGCTTCTTGTCGGGGGTTTACGAGCAGTACTTC.

The rearrangement links TRBV25-1 to TRBJ1-4, with 10 bases identical to TRBD1. Per the germline V gene, CDR1 is MGHDK and CDR2 is SYGVNS. Germline trimming cut 6 bases from V and 0 bases from J; bases unmatched to any gene: 1. This CDR3 is built from 15 residues. CDR3 coding DNA: TGTGCCAGCAGCGGACAGGGGGCAACTAATGAAAAACTGTTTTTT. This gives the protein CASSGQGATNEKLFF.

In regard to this clone: A read error may account for a junction end that differs from germline. The chain employs TRBV7-7 and TRBJ2-3; possible D gene TRBD2, 6 bases. The CDR3 is 14 residues long. Germline assignment: CDR1 SSHAT and CDR2 FNYEAQ (reference sequence). CDR3 amino acids: CASSLGREADTQYF. CDR3 nucleotide sequence: TGTGCTAGCAGCTTGGGCAGGGAGGCAGATACGCAGTATTTT.

The chain joins TRBV10-3 to TRBJ1-2; TRBD1 matches 9 bases. V gave up 4 bases and J gave up 7 bases; unmatched junction bases: 7. This CDR3 region has 14 residues. Germline V CDR1 and CDR2: ENHRY, SYGVKD. In DNA form, the CDR3 reads TGTGCCATCAGTGGGGGACAGGGTTCTTTTGGCTACACCTTC. This gives the protein CAISGGQGSFGYTF.

This chain links TRBV7-6 with TRBJ2-5; D gene unclear. The CDR3 is 12 amino acids. Germline values: CDR1 SGHVS, CDR2 FNYEAQ. V was cut by 4 bases and J by 5 bases, with 8 bases left in between. The CDR3 loop reads CASSSPLETQYF. The CDR3 DNA is TGTGCCAGCAGCTCTCCCCTTGAGACCCAGTACTTC.

V gene TRBV6-5 combines with J gene TRBJ1-2, with D unresolved. The germline V gene encodes CDR1 MNHEY and CDR2 SVGAGI. The CDR3 totals 11 residues. V lost 7 bases and J lost 8, with 11 bases in between. CDR3 in DNA: TGTGCCAGCAAGACCTCGACAGGCTACACCTTC. Encoded protein: CASKTSTGYTF.

J is TRBJ1-1 and V is TRBV15, with D possibly TRBD1 on 5 matching bases. The CDR3 sequence is 14 residues long. V dropped 2 bases and J dropped 4 bases, with 11 bases sitting between them. CDR1 is LNHNV, CDR2 YYDKDF, per germline (reference sequence). The CDR3 protein is CATSRTLGGTEAFF. The CDR3 DNA follows: TGTGCCACCAGCAGAACCCTGGGGGGCACTGAAGCTTTCTTT. The full variable domain, rest sourced from reference TRBV15 and TRBJ1-1, is DAMVIQNPRYQVTQFGKPVTLSCSQTLNHNVMYWYQQKSSQAPKLLFHYYDKDFNNEADTPDNFQSRRPNTSFCFLDIRSPGLGDTAMYLCATSRTLGGTEAFFGQGTRLTVV.

V usage is TRBV6-4 and J usage is TRBJ2-3, with 8 positions matching TRBD2. This CDR3 contains 15 residues. Losses at the gene ends were 3 bases for V and 3 bases for J; bases not matched to a gene: 5. From germline, CDR1 is MRHNA and CDR2 SNTAGT. CDR3 region: CASSEGSGETDTQYF. CDR3 sequence (DNA): TGTGCCAGCAGTGAGGGTAGCGGGGAGACAGATACGCAGTATTTT.

The rearrangement links TRBV5-1 to TRBJ1-2, with D tentatively TRBD1 (5 bases). This CDR3 contains 15 residues. The germline V and J ends were trimmed by 1 base and 8 bases, with 18 bases remaining between them. Per germline, CDR1 SGHRS and CDR2 YFSETQ. The CDR3 DNA sequence: TGCGCCAGCAGCTTGCAAGCCACAGGTGTGGGGGGCTACACCTTC. Amino acid sequence: CASSLQATGVGGYTF.

The chain couples TRBV11-2 to TRBJ2-1; no firm D call. CDR3 size: 12 residues. The germline V gene encodes CDR1 SGHAT and CDR2 FQNNGV. V lost 5 bases and J 7 bases, leaving 9 bases between the germline ends. CDR3 coding DNA: TGTGCCAGCAGCCTAGTGGAGAATGAGCAGTTCTTC. It yields the protein CASSLVENEQFF. The full variable domain, its missing parts supplied by reference TRBV11-2 and TRBJ2-1, is EAGVAQSPRYKIIEKRQSVAFWCNPISGHATLYWYQQILGQGPKLLIQFQNNGVVDDSQLPKDRFSAERLKGVDSTLKIQPAKLEDSAVYLCASSLVENEQFFGPGTRLTVL.

This chain links TRBV6-1 with TRBJ2-5, with a weak D call TRBD2 (6 bases). CDR1 is MNHNS, CDR2 SASEGT, per germline. The length of the CDR3 is 13 residues. V dropped 6 bases and J dropped 5 bases, with 13 bases sitting between them. The DNA for the CDR3 is TGTGCCAGCAGACAGGCCAGCGGGGAGACCCAGTACTTC. Amino acid sequence: CASRQASGETQYF.

The rearrangement links TRBV2 to TRBJ1-5; the D gene is possibly TRBD1 (5 bases). From germline, CDR1 is SNHLY and CDR2 FYNNEI. CDR3 size: 20 residues. V gave up 1 base and J gave up 0 bases, with 22 bases separating them. CDR3 bases: TGTGCCAGCAGTGAAGAGGGACGGAAACTAAGGTGGGGTAGCAATCAGCCCCAGCATTTT. The encoded protein is CASSEEGRKLRWGSNQPQHF.

This clone was seen once. The gene calls are TRBV10-3 and TRBJ2-5; D not resolved. The CDR3 is 14 amino acids. V lost 1 base and J 2 bases, leaving 8 bases between the germline ends. Germline CDR1 reads ENHRY; CDR2 reads SYGVKD. The CDR3 nucleotides read TGTGCCATCAGTGAGTTGGGAAAGCAAGAGACCCAGTACTTC. Amino acids: CAISELGKQETQYF.